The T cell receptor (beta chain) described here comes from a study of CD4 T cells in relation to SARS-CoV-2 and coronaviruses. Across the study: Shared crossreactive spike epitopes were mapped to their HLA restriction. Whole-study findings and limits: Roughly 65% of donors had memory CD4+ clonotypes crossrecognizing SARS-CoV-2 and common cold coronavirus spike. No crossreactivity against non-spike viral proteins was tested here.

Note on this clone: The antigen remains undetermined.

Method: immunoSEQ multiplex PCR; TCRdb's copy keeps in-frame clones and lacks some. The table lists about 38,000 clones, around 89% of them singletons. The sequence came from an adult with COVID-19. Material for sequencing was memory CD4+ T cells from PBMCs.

The CDR3 region is CASSPARWTDTQYF. The CDR3 region has the DNA TGTGCCAGCAGCCCTGCCCGGTGGACAGATACGCAGTATTTT. This chain connects TRBV5-5 to TRBJ2-3, with D unresolved. The germline gives CDR1 SGHKS, CDR2 YYEKEE (reference sequence). The CDR3 is 14 residues long. With 4 bases removed from V and 3 bases from J, the gap between germline ends came to 12 bases. The full variable domain, its missing parts supplied by reference TRBV5-5 and TRBJ2-3, is DAGVTQSPTHLIKTRGQQVTLRCSPISGHKSVSWYQQVLGQGPQFIFQYYEKEERGRGNFPDRFSARQFPNYSSELNVNALLLGDSALYLCASSPARWTDTQYFGPGTRLTVL.